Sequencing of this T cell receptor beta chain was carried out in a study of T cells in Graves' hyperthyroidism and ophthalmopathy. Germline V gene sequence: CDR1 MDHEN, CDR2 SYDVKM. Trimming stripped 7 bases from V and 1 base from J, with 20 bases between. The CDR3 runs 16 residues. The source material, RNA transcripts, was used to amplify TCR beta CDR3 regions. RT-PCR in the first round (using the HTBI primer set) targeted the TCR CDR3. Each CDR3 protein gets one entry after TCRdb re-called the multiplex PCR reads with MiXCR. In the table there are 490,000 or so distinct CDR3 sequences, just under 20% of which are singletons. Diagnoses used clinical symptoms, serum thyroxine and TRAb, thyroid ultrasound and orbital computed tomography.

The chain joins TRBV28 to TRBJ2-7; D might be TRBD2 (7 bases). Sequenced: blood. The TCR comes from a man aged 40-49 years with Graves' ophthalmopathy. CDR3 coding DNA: TGTGCCAGCATCTCACAAGGGGGAGGGCCATCCTACGAGCAGTACTTC. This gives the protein CASISQGGGPSYEQYF.